Presented here are 3 T cell receptor beta chains from one specimen sequenced in a study of blood T cell repertoires in COVID-19. Using immunoSEQ multiplex PCR, the repertoire was profiled, and TCRdb retains in-frame clones only, with some absent. The sample records 150,000 to 200,000 clones, around 82% being singletons. Sequencing was carried out using peripheral blood. Source of these receptors: a middle-aged woman with COVID-19, enrolled during active disease.

The chain joins TRBV27 to TRBJ2-1; D might be TRBD2 (7 bases). This CDR3 contains 16 residues. CDR1 MNHEY and CDR2 SMNVEV come from the germline V gene (reference sequence). V was shortened by 5 bases and J by 2 bases, with 16 bases between the two germline ends. DNA of the CDR3: TGTGCCAGCAGTCCCGCGGGGGCCTTACCCTACAATGAGCAGTTCTTC. This encodes CASSPAGALPYNEQFF.

This clone was recorded a few times. The J gene is TRBJ2-7, the V gene TRBV2, with 9 bases fitting TRBD1. The germline gives CDR1 SNHLY, CDR2 FYNNEI. The CDR3 runs to 14 residues. The V and J ends lost 7 bases and 1 base, in that order; junction bases with no gene match: 5. The CDR3, as DNA: TGTGCCAGCACCCGTGGGACAGGGTCCTACGAGCAGTACTTC. The encoded protein is CASTRGTGSYEQYF.

Here the CDR3 DNA reads TGCAGTTTGGGGAGGGGAAGCTACAATGAGCAGTTCTTC. This gives the protein CSLGRGSYNEQFF. This chain links TRBV29-1 with TRBJ2-1; 7 positions match TRBD2. Germline V gene lookup returns CDR1 SQVTM and CDR2 ANQGSEA. The CDR3 is 13 amino acids.